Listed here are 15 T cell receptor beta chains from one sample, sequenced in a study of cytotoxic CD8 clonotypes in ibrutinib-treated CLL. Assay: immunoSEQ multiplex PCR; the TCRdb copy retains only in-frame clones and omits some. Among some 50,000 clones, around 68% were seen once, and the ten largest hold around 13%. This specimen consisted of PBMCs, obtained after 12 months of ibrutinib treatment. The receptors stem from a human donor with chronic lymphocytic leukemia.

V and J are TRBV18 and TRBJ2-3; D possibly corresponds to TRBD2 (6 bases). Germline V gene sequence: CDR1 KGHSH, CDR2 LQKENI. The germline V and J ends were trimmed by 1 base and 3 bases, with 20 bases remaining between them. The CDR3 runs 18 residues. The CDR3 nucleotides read TGTGCCAGCTCACCACTGCCTTGGACTATGTGGGGGACAGATACGCAGTATTTT. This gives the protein CASSPLPWTMWGTDTQYF.

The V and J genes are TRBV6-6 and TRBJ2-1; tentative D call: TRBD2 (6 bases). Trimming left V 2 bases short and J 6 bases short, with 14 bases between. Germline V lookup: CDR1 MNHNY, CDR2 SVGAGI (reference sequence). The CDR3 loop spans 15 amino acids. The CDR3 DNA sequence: TGTGCCAGCAGTTACACCGGGACTGTACTCAATGAGCAGTTCTTC. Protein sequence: CASSYTGTVLNEQFF.

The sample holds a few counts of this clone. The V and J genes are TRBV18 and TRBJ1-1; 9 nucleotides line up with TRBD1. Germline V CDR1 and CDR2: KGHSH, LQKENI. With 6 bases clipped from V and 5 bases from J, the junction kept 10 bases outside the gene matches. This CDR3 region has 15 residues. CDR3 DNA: TGTGCCAGCTCCCAAGGACAGGGGTCGAGGACTGAAGCTTTCTTT. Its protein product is CASSQGQGSRTEAFF.

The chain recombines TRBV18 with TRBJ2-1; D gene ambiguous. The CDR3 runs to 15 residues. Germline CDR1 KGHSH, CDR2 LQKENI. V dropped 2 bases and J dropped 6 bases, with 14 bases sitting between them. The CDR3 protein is CASSPAFQTGNEQFF. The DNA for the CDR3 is TGTGCCAGCTCACCAGCCTTCCAGACGGGCAATGAGCAGTTCTTC.

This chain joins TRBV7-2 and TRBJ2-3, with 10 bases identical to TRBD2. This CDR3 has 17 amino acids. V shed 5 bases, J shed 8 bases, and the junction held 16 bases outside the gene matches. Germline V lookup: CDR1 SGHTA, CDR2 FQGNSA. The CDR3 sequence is CASSKAGEAGGLGTQYF. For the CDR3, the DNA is TGTGCCAGCAGCAAGGCCGGGGAAGCGGGGGGGCTGGGTACGCAGTATTTT. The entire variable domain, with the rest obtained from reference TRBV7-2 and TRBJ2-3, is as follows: GAGVSQSPSNKVTEKGKDVELRCDPISGHTALYWYRQSLGQGLEFLIYFQGNSAPDKSGLPSDRFSAERTGGSVSTLTIQRTQQEDSAVYLCASSKAGEAGGLGTQYFGPGTRLTVL.

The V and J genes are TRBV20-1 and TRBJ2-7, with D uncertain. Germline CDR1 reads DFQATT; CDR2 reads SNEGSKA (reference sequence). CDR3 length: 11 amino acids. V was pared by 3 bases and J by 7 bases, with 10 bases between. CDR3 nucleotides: TGCAGTGCTAGGGCTGTCGGGGAGCAGTACTTC. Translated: CSARAVGEQYF.

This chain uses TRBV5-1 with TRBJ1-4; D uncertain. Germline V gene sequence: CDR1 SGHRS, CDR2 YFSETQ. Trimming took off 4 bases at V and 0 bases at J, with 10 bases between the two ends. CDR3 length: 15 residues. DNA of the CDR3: TGCGCCAGCAGCCCCGGGGAGTCAACTAATGAAAAACTGTTTTTT. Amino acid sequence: CASSPGESTNEKLFF.

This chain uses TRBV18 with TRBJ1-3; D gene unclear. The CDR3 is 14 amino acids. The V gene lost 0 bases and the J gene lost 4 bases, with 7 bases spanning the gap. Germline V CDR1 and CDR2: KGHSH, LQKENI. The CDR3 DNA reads TGTGCCAGCTCACCACCAACAGACGGAAACACCATATATTTT. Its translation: CASSPPTDGNTIYF.

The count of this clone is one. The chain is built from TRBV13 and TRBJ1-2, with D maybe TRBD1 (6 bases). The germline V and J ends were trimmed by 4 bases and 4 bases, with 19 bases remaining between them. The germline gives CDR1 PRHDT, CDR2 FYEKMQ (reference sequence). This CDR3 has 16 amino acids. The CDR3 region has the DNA TGTGCCAGCAGCTCTAACAACAGGGTGGGAATCTATGGCTACACCTTC. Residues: CASSSNNRVGIYGYTF. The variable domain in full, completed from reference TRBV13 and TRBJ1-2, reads AAGVIQSPRHLIKEKRETATLKCYPIPRHDTVYWYQQGPGQDPQFLISFYEKMQSDKGSIPDRFSAQQFSDYHSELNMSSLELGDSALYFCASSSNNRVGIYGYTFGSGTRLTVV.

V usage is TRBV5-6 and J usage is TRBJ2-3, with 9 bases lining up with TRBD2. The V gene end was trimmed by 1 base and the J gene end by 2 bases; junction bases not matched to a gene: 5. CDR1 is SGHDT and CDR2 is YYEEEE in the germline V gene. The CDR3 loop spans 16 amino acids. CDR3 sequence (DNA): TGTGCCAGCAGCTTGCGGCTAGCGGGGATCACAGATACGCAGTATTTT. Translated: CASSLRLAGITDTQYF.

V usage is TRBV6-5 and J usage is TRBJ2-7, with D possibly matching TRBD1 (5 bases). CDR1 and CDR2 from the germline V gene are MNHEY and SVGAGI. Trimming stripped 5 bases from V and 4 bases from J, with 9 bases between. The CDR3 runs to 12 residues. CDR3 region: CASSLDTYEQYF. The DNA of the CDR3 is TGTGCCAGCAGTCTGGACACATACGAGCAGTACTTC.

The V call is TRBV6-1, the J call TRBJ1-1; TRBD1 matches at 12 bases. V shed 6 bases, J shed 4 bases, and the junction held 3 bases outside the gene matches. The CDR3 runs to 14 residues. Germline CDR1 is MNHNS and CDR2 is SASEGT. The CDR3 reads CASRGTGGITEAFF. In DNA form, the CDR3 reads TGTGCCAGCAGGGGGACAGGGGGCATCACTGAAGCTTTCTTT.

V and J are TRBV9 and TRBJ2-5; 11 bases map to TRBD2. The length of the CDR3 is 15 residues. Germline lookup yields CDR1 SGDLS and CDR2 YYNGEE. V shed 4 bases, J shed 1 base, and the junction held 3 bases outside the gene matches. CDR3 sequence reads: CASSPGTSGQETQYF. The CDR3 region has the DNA TGTGCCAGCAGCCCCGGGACTAGCGGCCAAGAGACCCAGTACTTC.

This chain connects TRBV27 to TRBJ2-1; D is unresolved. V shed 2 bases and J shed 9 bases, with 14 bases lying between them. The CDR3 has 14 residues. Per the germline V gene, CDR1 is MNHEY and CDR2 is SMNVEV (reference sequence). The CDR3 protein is CASSLPGPNGEQFF. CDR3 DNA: TGTGCCAGCAGTTTACCCGGACCCAACGGTGAGCAGTTCTTC.

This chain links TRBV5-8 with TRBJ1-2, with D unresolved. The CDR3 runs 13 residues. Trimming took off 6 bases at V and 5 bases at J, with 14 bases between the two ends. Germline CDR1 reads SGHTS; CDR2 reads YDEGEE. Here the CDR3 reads CASTPSEVYGYTF. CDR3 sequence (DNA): TGTGCCAGCACCCCCTCAGAGGTTTATGGCTACACCTTC.